The T cell receptor beta chain under discussion was sequenced for a study of blood T cell repertoires in COVID-19 (dated by TCRdb to about 2020). In the study overall: Collaborator samples came from the United States, Italy and Spain and covered acute and convalescent phases of COVID-19. The material from the prospective study consisted of cDNA or gDNA derived from T cells, B-cell-depleted T cells, or PBMCs. Deeply sampled blood TCRbeta repertoires from subjects exposed to, actively infected with, or recovered from COVID-19 were included in the dataset. The repertoires were released in a freely available public database meant as a resource for research on the immune response to SARS-CoV-2. Samples were obtained from the ongoing ImmuneRACE study (first 160 participants) and from some 1,200 subjects provided by 6 global collaborators. Nearly every sample came with metadata listing a de-identified subject ID, COVID-19 status, age in years and sex. Where available, HLA class I and class II types were taken from metadata supplied by the sample provider and were not determined by assay-based typing.

TCRbeta CDR3 regions were amplified from genomic DNA using the immunoSEQ Assay, a bias-controlled multiplex PCR. The source study handled its data this way. Nucleated cell counts per sample were estimated from amplification of reference gene primers within the assay. Sequence reads were collapsed and filtered to measure the absolute abundance of every unique TCRbeta CDR3 rearrangement. For each sample, productive Simpson clonality was calculated as the square root of Simpson's diversity index over productive rearrangements. TCRdb mirrors the immuneACCESS table, restricted to in-frame sequences. Some clones are absent from its copies; in checked studies, under half trace to an unresolved V gene, and the reason for the others is unknown. The DNA was the basis for D and trimming; V, J and clone size are from that table. Across this sample there are 150,000 to 200,000 clones, with 80% to 90% seen only once. The ten largest clonotypes hold 0.75% to 0.9% of the sample.

The CDR3, cysteine through phenylalanine, is 16 amino acids long. The DNA shown is the 48-base CDR3, in frame from base 1. Trimming at the junction amounts to 1 base on V and 6 bases on J, and the germline ends lie 13 bases apart. The germline V gene (reference sequence) sets CDR1 to LGHDT and CDR2 to YNNKEL. Each collaborating institution followed its own protocols to collect whole blood in K2EDTA tubes. For TCRbeta analysis, collaborator samples were shipped as frozen whole blood, as isolated PBMCs, or as DNA extracted from either sample type. A word on this clone: No cognate antigen has been identified for it. No per-base quality is available; no much larger clone lies one base away.

What the authors observed across the whole study: Clinical and demographic metadata were provided uncurated, with the amount varying by source and participant.

The sequence links TRBV3-1 (or the pseudogene TRBV3-2) to TRBJ1-6; TRBD1 is a possible D gene, resting on 5 matching bases. The sequencing sample was made of peripheral blood. This receptor was identified in an older woman with acute or convalescent COVID-19. The CDR3 here reads CASSQGGGGVNSPLHF. The DNA sequence reads TGTGCCAGCAGCCAAGGGGGGGGAGGGGTTAATTCACCCCTCCACTTT.